Sequencing of this T cell receptor (beta chain) was carried out in a study of T cell repertoires in cytomegalovirus infection. Turning to the study itself: HLA-B-restricted CMV epitopes that are well studied were used alongside recently identified HLA-C-restricted ones. Public signatures in TCR beta pointed to CMV infection and matching HLA type.

A word on this clonotype: The target antigen is unknown. A read error may produce the germline difference seen at one junction end.

TCRdb itself ran the reads through MiXCR, one entry per CDR3 protein. The sample carries some 900,000 distinct CDR3 sequences, over 25% recorded once. Study results and limitations: Dominating the ex vivo response were HLA-C-restricted CMV-specific TCR beta clonotypes. Of the TCR beta families, the public ones yielded a cumulative frequency that identified carriers of CMV plus the relevant HLA.

In germline, CDR1 is MNHEY, CDR2 SMNVEV (reference sequence). This CDR3 region has 15 residues. Material: cultured CD8+ T cells from PBMCs, obtained from culture after CMV antigen stimulation. The chain combines TRBV27 with TRBJ2-7, with no clear D. This receptor was identified in a human donor in good health (CMV status not recorded). Some clones in this sample may be carry-over from other donors' samples. Here the CDR3 DNA reads TGTGCCAACAGTTTAGGGCAGGACCTTCCCTACGAGCAGTACTTC. Translation: CANSLGQDLPYEQYF.